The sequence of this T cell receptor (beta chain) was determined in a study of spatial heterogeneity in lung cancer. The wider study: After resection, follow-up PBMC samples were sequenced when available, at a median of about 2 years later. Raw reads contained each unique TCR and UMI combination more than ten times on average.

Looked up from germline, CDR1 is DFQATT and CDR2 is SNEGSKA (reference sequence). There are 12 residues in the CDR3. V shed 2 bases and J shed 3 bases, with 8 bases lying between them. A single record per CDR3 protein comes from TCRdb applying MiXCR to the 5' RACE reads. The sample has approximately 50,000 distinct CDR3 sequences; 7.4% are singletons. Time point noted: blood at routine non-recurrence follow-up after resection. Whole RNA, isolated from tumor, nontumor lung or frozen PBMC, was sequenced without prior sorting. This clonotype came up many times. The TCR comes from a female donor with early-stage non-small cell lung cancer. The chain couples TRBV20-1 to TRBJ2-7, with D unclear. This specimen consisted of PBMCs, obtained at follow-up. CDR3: CSARSLHYEQYF. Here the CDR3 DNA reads TGCAGTGCTAGATCCCTGCACTACGAGCAGTACTTC.